This T cell receptor (beta chain) was sequenced in a study of memory CD4+ T cells and cytomegalovirus serostatus. On the study more broadly: This sample comes from healthy Belgian adults, about nine CMV seropositive, around 26 seronegative. Study-level findings and limits: Each of 55 to 80 CMV-associated TCRbeta sequences occurred in one to five individuals.

The ends lost 5 bases at V and 6 bases at J; junction bases unmatched: 9. Germline values: CDR1 SGHTA, CDR2 FQGNSA. The CDR3 length is 14 residues. Single viable CD3+CD4+CD8-CD45RO+ cells were sorted as the memory CD4+ T cells. Of note for this clone: The target antigen is unknown.

In the authors' workflow: Out-of-frame sequences were removed, leaving about 2,300,000 distinct TCRbeta sequences. Method: immunoSEQ multiplex PCR; TCRdb's copy keeps in-frame clones and lacks some. V, J and clone size are taken as reported in that table, and D and trimming were inferred from the DNA itself. The sample consists of about 50,000 clones, over 65% of them appearing once. J is TRBJ1-1 and V is TRBV7-2, with 7 nucleotides matching TRBD1. The sequence came from an adult in good health and CMV-seronegative. Sequencing was done on a sample of memory CD4+ T cells from blood. CDR3 in DNA: TGTGCCAGCAGCGGGGGACAGCGGAGGGCTGAAGCTTTCTTT. This encodes CASSGGQRRAEAFF.